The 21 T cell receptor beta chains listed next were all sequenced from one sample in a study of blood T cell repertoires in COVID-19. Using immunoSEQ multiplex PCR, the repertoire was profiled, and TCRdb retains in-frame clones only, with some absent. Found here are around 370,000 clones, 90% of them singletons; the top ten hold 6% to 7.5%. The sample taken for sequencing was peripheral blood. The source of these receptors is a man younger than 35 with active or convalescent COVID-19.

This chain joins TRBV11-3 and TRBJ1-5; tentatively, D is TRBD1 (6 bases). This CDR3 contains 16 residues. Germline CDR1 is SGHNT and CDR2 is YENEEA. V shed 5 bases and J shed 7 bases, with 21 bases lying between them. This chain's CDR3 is CASSLRARGLWQPQHF. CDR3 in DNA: TGTGCCAGCAGCCTAAGGGCCAGGGGACTATGGCAGCCCCAGCATTTT.

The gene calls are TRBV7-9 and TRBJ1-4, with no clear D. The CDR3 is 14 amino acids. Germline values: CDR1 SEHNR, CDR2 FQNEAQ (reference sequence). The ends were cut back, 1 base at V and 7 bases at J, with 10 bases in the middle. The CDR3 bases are TGTGCCAGCAGCTTAGGAGGGAGTAGTGAAAAACTGTTTTTT. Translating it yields CASSLGGSSEKLFF.

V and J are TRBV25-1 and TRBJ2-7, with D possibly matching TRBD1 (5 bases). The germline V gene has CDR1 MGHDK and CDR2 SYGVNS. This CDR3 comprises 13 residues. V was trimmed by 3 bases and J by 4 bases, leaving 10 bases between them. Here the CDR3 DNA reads TGTGCCAGCAGTGACTGGTCAGGGTACGAGCAGTACTTC. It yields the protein CASSDWSGYEQYF.

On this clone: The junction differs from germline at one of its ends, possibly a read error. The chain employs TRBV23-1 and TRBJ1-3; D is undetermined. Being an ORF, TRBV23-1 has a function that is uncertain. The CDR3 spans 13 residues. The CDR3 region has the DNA TGCGCCAGCAGTGAGGGCCCTGGGAACACCATATATTTT. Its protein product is CASSEGPGNTIYF.

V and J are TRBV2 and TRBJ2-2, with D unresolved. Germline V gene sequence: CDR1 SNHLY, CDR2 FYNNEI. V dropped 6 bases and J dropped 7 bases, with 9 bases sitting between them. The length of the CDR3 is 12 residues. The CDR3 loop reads CASRTNYGELFF. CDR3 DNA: TGTGCCAGCAGAACTAATTACGGGGAGCTGTTTTTT. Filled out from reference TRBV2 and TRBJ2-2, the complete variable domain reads EPEVTQTPSHQVTQMGQEVILRCVPISNHLYFYWYRQILGQKVEFLVSFYNNEISEKSEIFDDQFSVERPDGSNFTLKIRSTKLEDSAMYFCASRTNYGELFFGEGSRLTVL.

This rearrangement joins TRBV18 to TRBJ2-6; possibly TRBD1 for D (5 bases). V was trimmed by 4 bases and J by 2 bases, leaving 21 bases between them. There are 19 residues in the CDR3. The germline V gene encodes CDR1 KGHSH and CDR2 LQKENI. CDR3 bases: TGTGCCAGCTCACATCCGCTGGCAGGGAAATTTACTGGGGCCAACGTCCTGACTTTC. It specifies CASSHPLAGKFTGANVLTF. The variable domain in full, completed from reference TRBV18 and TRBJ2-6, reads NAGVMQNPRHLVRRRGQEARLRCSPMKGHSHVYWYRQLPEEGLKFMVYLQKENIIDESGMPKERFSAEFPKEGPSILRIQQVVRGDSAAYFCASSHPLAGKFTGANVLTFGAGSRLTVL.

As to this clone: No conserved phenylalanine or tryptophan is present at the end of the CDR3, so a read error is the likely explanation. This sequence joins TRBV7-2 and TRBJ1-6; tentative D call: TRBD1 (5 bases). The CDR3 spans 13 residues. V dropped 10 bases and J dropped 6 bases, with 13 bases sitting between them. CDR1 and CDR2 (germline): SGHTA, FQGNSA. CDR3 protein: CATSGGVNSPLHV. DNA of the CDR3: TGTGCCACCTCCGGGGGAGTTAATTCACCCCTCCACGTT.

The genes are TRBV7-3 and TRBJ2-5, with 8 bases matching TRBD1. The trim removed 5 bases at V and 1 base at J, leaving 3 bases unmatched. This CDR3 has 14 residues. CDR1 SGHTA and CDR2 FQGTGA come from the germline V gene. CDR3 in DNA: TGTGCCAGCAGCCGAGGGACAGGCCAAGAGACCCAGTACTTC. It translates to CASSRGTGQETQYF.

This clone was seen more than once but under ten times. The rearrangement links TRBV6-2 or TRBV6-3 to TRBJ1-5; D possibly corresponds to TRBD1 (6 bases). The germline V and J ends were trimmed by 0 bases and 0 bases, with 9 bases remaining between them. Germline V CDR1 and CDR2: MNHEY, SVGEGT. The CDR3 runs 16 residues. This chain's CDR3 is CASSYSQGYSNQPQHF. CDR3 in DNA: TGTGCCAGCAGTTACTCACAGGGTTATAGCAATCAGCCCCAGCATTTT.

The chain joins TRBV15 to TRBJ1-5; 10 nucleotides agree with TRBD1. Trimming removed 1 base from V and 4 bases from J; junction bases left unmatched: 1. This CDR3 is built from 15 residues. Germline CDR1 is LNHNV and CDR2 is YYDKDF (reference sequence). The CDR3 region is CATSRGDRGNQPQHF. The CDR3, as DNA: TGTGCCACCAGCAGAGGGGACAGGGGAAATCAGCCCCAGCATTTT.

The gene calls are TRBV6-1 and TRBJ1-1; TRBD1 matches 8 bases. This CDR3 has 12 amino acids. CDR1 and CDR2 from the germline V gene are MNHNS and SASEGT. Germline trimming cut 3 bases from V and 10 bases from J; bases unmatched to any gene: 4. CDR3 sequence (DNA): TGTGCCAGCAGTGACAGGGGGCCGGGAGCTTTCTTT. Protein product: CASSDRGPGAFF.

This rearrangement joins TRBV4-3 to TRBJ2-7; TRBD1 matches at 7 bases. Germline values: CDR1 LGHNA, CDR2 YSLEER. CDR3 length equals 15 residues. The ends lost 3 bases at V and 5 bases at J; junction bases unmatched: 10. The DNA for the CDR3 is TGCGCCAGCAGCCAGAGGGGAGCAGGGGGTGACGAGCAGTACTTC. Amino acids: CASSQRGAGGDEQYF.

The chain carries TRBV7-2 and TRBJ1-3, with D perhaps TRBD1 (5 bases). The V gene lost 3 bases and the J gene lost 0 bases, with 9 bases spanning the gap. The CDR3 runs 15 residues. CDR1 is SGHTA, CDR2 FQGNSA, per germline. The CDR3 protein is CASSLGGGSGNTIYF. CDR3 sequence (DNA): TGTGCCAGCAGCTTGGGGGGGGGCTCTGGAAACACCATATATTTT.

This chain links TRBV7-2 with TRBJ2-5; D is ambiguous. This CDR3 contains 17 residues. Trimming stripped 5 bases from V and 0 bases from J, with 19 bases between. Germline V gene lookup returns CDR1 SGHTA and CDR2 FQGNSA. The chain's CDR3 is CASSIHQGGVHQETQYF. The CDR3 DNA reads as TGTGCCAGCAGCATCCACCAAGGTGGAGTACACCAAGAGACCCAGTACTTC.

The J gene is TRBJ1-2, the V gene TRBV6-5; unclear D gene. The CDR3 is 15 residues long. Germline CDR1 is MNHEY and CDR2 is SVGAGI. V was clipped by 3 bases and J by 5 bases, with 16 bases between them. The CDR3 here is CASSYTRSSLYGYTF. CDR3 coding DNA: TGTGCCAGCAGTTATACGAGGTCCTCCCTTTATGGCTACACCTTC.

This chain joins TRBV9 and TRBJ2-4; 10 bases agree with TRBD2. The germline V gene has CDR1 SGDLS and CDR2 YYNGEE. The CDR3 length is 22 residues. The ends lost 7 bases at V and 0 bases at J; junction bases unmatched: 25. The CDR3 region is CASWRGASGSLTQSLAKNIQYF. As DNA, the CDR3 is TGTGCCAGCTGGAGAGGTGCTAGCGGGAGCCTAACACAATCACTAGCCAAAAACATTCAGTACTTC. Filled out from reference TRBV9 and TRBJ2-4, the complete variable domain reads DSGVTQTPKHLITATGQRVTLRCSPRSGDLSVYWYQQSLDQGLQFLIQYYNGEERAKGNILERFSAQQFPDLHSELNLSSLELGDSALYFCASWRGASGSLTQSLAKNIQYFGAGTRLSVL.

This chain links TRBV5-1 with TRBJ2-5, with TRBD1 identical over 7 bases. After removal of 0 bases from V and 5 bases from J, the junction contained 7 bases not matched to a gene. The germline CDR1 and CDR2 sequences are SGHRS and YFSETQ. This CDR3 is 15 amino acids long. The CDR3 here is CASSLGGPRGETQYF. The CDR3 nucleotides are TGCGCCAGCAGCTTGGGGGGCCCCAGGGGGGAGACCCAGTACTTC.

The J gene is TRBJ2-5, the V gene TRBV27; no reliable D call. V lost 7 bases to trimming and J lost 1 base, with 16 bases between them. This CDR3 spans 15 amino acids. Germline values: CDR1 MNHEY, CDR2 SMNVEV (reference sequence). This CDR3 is CASKLSLEFQETQYF. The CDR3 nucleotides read TGTGCCAGCAAGCTCTCCCTTGAGTTCCAAGAGACCCAGTACTTC.

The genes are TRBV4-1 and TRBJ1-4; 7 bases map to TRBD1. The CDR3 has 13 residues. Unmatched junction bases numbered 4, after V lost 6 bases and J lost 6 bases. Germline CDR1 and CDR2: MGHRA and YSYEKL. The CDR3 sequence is CASRDRSDEKLFF. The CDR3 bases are TGCGCCAGCAGGGACAGGAGTGATGAAAAACTGTTTTTT.

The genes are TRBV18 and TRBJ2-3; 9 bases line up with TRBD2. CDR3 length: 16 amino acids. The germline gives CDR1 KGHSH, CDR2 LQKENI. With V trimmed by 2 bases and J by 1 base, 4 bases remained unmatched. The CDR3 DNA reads TGTGCCAGCTCACCAGGTGCGGGGGGGCGCACAGATACGCAGTATTTT. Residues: CASSPGAGGRTDTQYF.

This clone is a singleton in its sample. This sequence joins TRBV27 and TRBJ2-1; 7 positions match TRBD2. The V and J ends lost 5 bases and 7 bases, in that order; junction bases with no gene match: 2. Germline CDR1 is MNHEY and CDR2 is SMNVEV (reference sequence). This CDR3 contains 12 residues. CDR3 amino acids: CASSQAGNEQFF. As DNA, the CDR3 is TGTGCCAGCAGTCAAGCGGGAAATGAGCAGTTCTTC.